These 7 T cell receptor beta chains came from one sample sequenced in a study of regulatory T cells in long-lasting Graves disease. As for time point: newly diagnosed GD, antithyroid drugs for less than 3 months. Making the TCR library involved RNA that had been extracted from PBMCs. TCR beta libraries were built with iRepertoire HTBI primers and Arm-PCR of CDR3 regions. A single record per CDR3 protein comes from TCRdb applying MiXCR to the multiplex PCR reads. The sample contains 350,000 to 550,000 distinct CDR3 sequences, roughly 17% of which appear only once. These same data were also listed under a study on T cells in Graves' hyperthyroidism and ophthalmopathy.

The starting material was peripheral blood mononuclear cells (PBMCs), obtained at new diagnosis, from a patient treated with antithyroid drugs. All receptors derive from a woman aged 18-29 years with Graves disease.

This clonotype showed up just a few times. The gene calls are TRBV6-2 or TRBV6-3 and TRBJ2-5; TRBD2 matches at 10 bases. The CDR3 extends over 16 amino acids. V lost 6 bases to trimming and J lost 2 bases; unmatched junction nucleotides: 9. Per germline, CDR1 MNHEY and CDR2 SVGEGT. The CDR3 DNA is TGTGCCAGCAGCCATACTAGCGGGAAAGCACAAGAGACCCAGTACTTC. This translates into CASSHTSGKAQETQYF.

The chain couples TRBV2 to TRBJ2-1; TRBD1 might be the D (5 bases). Trimming took 1 base from V and 7 from J, leaving 11 bases between them. This CDR3 contains 14 residues. Germline values: CDR1 SNHLY, CDR2 FYNNEI. The DNA for the CDR3 is TGTGCCAGCAGTGAAGGGGGCGCCCAGAATGAGCAGTTCTTC. As protein: CASSEGGAQNEQFF.

This chain uses TRBV7-3 with TRBJ2-7; 7 nucleotides line up with TRBD1. The J segment lost 3 bases and the V segment lost 6 bases, leaving 5 bases of the junction unmatched. Germline V gene lookup returns CDR1 SGHTA and CDR2 FQGTGA. The CDR3 runs to 13 residues. DNA for the CDR3: TGTGCCAGCAGTTTCGCAGGGGGCTACGAGCAGTACTTC. This sequence encodes CASSFAGGYEQYF.

The chain combines TRBV7-3 with TRBJ2-1, with D possibly being TRBD2 (5 bases). CDR3 length: 14 residues. Trimming took off 2 bases at V and 7 bases at J, with 12 bases between the two ends. In germline, CDR1 is SGHTA, CDR2 FQGTGA. DNA for the CDR3: TGTGCCAGCAGCTTAGAGGCCGCGGGTAATGAGCAGTTCTTC. Translating gives CASSLEAAGNEQFF.

This clonotype was counted between two and nine times. A clone one base away is much larger, so this may be a read error. The missing conserved phenylalanine or tryptophan at the end of this CDR3 makes a read error likely. J is TRBJ2-1 and V is TRBV12-5; 16 bases fit TRBD2. The trim removed 0 bases at V and 0 bases at J, leaving 8 bases unmatched. This CDR3 has 21 residues. The germline V gene has CDR1 LGHNT and CDR2 FRNRAP. In DNA form, the CDR3 reads TGTGCTAGTGGTTTGGTACCGGGGGGACTAGCGGGAGGGAGCTCCTACAATGAGCAGTTCCTC. Amino acid sequence: CASGLVPGGLAGGSSYNEQFL.

This clonotype was seen many times. This chain joins TRBV7-9 and TRBJ1-2; D uncertain. V lost 0 bases to trimming and J lost 4 bases, with 9 bases between them. Germline V gene data show CDR1 as SEHNR and CDR2 as FQNEAQ (reference sequence). The CDR3 spans 14 residues. The CDR3 bases are TGTGCCAGCAGCTTAGCGGTGGCTTCCTATGGCTACACCTTC. It translates to CASSLAVASYGYTF. Full variable domain (missing parts from reference TRBV7-9 and TRBJ1-2): DTGVSQNPRHKITKRGQNVTFRCDPISEHNRLYWYRQTLGQGPEFLTYFQNEAQLEKSRLLSDRFSAERPKGSFSTLEIQRTEQGDSAMYLCASSLAVASYGYTFGSGTRLTVV.

The V call is TRBV9, the J call TRBJ2-3; D gene ambiguous. This CDR3 has 15 amino acids. Deletions cut 0 bases from V and 3 bases from J, with 11 bases between. Germline V lookup: CDR1 SGDLS, CDR2 YYNGEE. This chain's CDR3 is CASSVDIDPTDTQYF. In DNA, the CDR3 is TGTGCCAGCAGCGTAGATATCGATCCAACAGATACGCAGTATTTT.